What follows is one T cell receptor (beta chain) and its context. Libraries were prepared by immunoSEQ multiplex PCR; TCRdb keeps only in-frame clonotypes and omits some of them. The sample consists of 40,000 to 55,000 clones, 70% to 90% of them appearing once. The CDR3 loop spans 13 amino acids. The germline V gene has CDR1 SGHAT and CDR2 FQNNGV. Trimming took 6 bases from V and 5 from J; bases not matched to a gene: 2. These data are taken from a study of blood T cell repertoires in COVID-19. Sequenced: peripheral blood. The receptor was derived from a man aged 50-59 years with active COVID-19. The gene calls are TRBV11-2 and TRBJ2-3, with 10 bases identical to TRBD2. The CDR3 DNA sequence: TGTGCCAGCAGGGGACTAGCGTTAGATACGCAGTATTTT. Its translation is CASRGLALDTQYF. Full variable domain (rest looked up from reference TRBV11-2 and TRBJ2-3): EAGVAQSPRYKIIEKRQSVAFWCNPISGHATLYWYQQILGQGPKLLIQFQNNGVVDDSQLPKDRFSAERLKGVDSTLKIQPAKLEDSAVYLCASRGLALDTQYFGPGTRLTVL.